These T cell receptor beta chains were read from a single sample in a study of regulatory T cells in long-lasting Graves disease. In TCRdb, the multiplex PCR reads were re-called with MiXCR into one record per CDR3 protein. Of hundreds of thousands of distinct CDR3 sequences in the sample, under 20% were seen once. These same data were also listed under a study on T cells in Graves' hyperthyroidism and ophthalmopathy.

Here the sequenced sample was peripheral blood mononuclear cells (PBMCs), taken at new diagnosis, from a patient treated with antithyroid drugs. The source is a woman aged 30 to 39 with Graves disease. Each CDR3 is given without its conserved first and last residue.

TRBV18,ASSPTTTSRPSYNEQF
TRBV19,ASSRQEVNTIY
TRBV4-1,ARRGPQH
TRBV28,ASSRQGLREQY
TRBV20-1,SALPGEYEQY
TRBV20-1,SASRGLAVGNTQY
TRBV6-1,ASKWAENSPLH
TRBV7-9,ASSYPGQGTPGSGANVLT
TRBV12-3/TRBV12-4,ASSRTGNSYNEQF
TRBV15,ATSREAGGAGGPSDTQY
TRBV3-1,ASSQNQETQY
TRBV20-1,SAFSFGVSSYNEQF
TRBV28,ASSPRGEVGVNEQF
TRBV28,ASSGKRGASYNEQF
TRBV20-1,SDIGTLNEQF
TRBV2,ASRATSVGETQY
TRBV2,ASRRLAGNEGYT
TRBV9,ASSVGTTEAF
TRBV18,ASSPGAGQAQH
TRBV19,ASSFPMGFSGYT
TRBV2,ASSESRPGGGGEQY
TRBV19,ASRIRQGNGYT
TRBV5-1,ASSLAVSGSADTQY
TRBV28,ASSSWESRYSNQPQH
TRBV7-9,ASSYETVRGSNYGYT
TRBV28,ASSLLAGTYEQY
TRBV11-2,ASSFSRERAF
TRBV7-6,ASSRNLAGGPSDTQY
TRBV24-1,ATSSGGSQPQH
TRBV5-1,ASSIAERESGELF
TRBV20-1,SASRATGELF
TRBV7-8,ASSPYHGYYEQY
TRBV19,ASSISGYTGELF
TRBV25-1,ASSEIRDSGRAF
TRBV9,ASSARVSGANVLT
TRBV18,ASSPPKGAGEAF
TRBV28,AVSSRYTDTQY
TRBV3-1,ASSQGAGDTDTQY
TRBV28,ASSPGSPEQY
TRBV20-1,SASHLFEQY
TRBV20-1,SAGGGRANEKLF
TRBV28,ASSLVGGVESPLH
TRBV5-1,ASSLGDLSYNEQF
TRBV20-1,SASVGTAHNSPLH
TRBV3-1,ASSQDPRGLQPQH